This TCR beta chain is drawn from a study of blood T cells in healthy people across ages. Turning to the study itself: With template switching, about one barcoded beta molecule was captured per two T cells. Study-level points and caveats: Older age went with lower TCR beta diversity per million T cells, in a roughly linear way. Diversity figures derived from one million T cells were judged to underestimate the true value.

A J-beta primer mix and a sample-barcoded 5' primer were used in a second PCR of about 7 to 12 cycles. Through a template-switch adaptor with 12 random nucleotides, each cDNA molecule received a tag. One entry per CDR3 protein, called by TCRdb with MiXCR from the 5' RACE reads. This table has about 1.6 million distinct CDR3 sequences, 30% to 35% appearing once. Looked up from germline, CDR1 is SGHRS and CDR2 is YFSETQ. CDR3 length: 16 amino acids. V lost 0 bases and J lost 0, with 10 bases in between. As to this clonotype: No antigen is known for it.

This clonotype was obtained from a woman aged 30 to 39 in good health. The rearrangement joins TRBV5-1 to TRBJ2-1; D gene ambiguous. Input material: blood. CDR3 coding DNA: TGCGCCAGCAGCTTGGGGGGTCTCTTCTCCTACAATGAGCAGTTCTTC. This sequence encodes CASSLGGLFSYNEQFF.